This entry lists 32 T cell receptor beta chains sequenced from one sample in a study of OX40 agonist ivuxolimab in advanced cancers. Produced via immunoSEQ multiplex PCR; TCRdb's table is partial and in-frame only. The sample records around 46,000 clones, over 75% being singletons. Sequencing used CD4+ or CD8+ T cells sorted from blood, obtained in a trial of the OX40 agonist ivuxolimab. The receptors were gathered from an adult with an advanced solid tumor such as melanoma, head and neck, liver or kidney cancer.

The chain joins TRBV7-9 to TRBJ2-7; no reliable D call. With 2 bases removed from V and 2 bases from J, the gap between germline ends came to 13 bases. CDR3 length: 15 amino acids. Germline-derived CDR1 and CDR2 are SEHNR and FQNEAQ (reference sequence). The CDR3 loop reads CASSLSPDPPYEQYF. For the CDR3, the DNA is TGTGCCAGCAGCTTATCCCCGGACCCCCCCTACGAGCAGTACTTC.

V gene TRBV13 combines with J gene TRBJ1-6; perhaps TRBD1 as D (5 bases). CDR1 and CDR2 from the germline V gene are PRHDT and FYEKMQ (reference sequence). This CDR3 comprises 14 residues. Trimming pared 5 bases from V and 13 bases from J, leaving 18 bases between. The CDR3 coding sequence is TGTGCCAGCAGCCTCGGGGACGGGCTTGGGCCCCTCCACTTT. Translated: CASSLGDGLGPLHF.

This clone was counted once. The rearrangement uses TRBV4-2 and TRBJ2-2, with D perhaps TRBD1 (5 bases). The length of the CDR3 is 15 residues. CDR1 and CDR2 (germline): LGHNA, YNFKEQ. V gave up 1 base and J gave up 5 bases, with 11 bases separating them. The CDR3, as DNA: TGTGCCAGCAGCCAAGCAGGGTCCAGGACCGGGGAGCTGTTTTTT. Its protein is CASSQAGSRTGELFF.

V gene TRBV5-1 combines with J gene TRBJ2-7; no reliable D call. The CDR3 spans 14 residues. Per the germline V gene, CDR1 is SGHRS and CDR2 is YFSETQ. The ends were cut back, 3 bases at V and 1 base at J, with 11 bases in the middle. The CDR3 reads CASSWETASYEQYF. CDR3 bases: TGCGCCAGCAGCTGGGAAACAGCATCCTACGAGCAGTACTTC.

The V gene is TRBV20-1, the J gene TRBJ2-7; D not certain. This CDR3 has 11 residues. V was pared by 1 base and J by 4 bases, with 5 bases between. The germline gives CDR1 DFQATT, CDR2 SNEGSKA (reference sequence). The CDR3 loop reads CSARASYEQYF. For the CDR3, the DNA is TGCAGTGCTAGAGCTTCTTACGAGCAGTACTTC.

This clone was detected once. CDR3 sequence: CASSDVAGGSTDTQYF. Here the CDR3 DNA reads TGTGCCAGCAGTGACGTAGCGGGGGGGAGCACAGATACGCAGTATTTT. This sequence joins TRBV6-4 and TRBJ2-3, with 11 bases aligning to TRBD2. Germline trimming cut 2 bases from V and 0 bases from J; bases unmatched to any gene: 1. The CDR3 is made up of 16 amino acids. Germline V gene data show CDR1 as MRHNA and CDR2 as SNTAGT.

CDR3 region: CASSSAGTVYNEQFF. DNA of the CDR3: TGTGCCAGCAGTTCAGCCGGGACAGTCTACAATGAGCAGTTCTTC. The chain is built from TRBV27 and TRBJ2-1; 7 nucleotides line up with TRBD1. Germline lookup yields CDR1 MNHEY and CDR2 SMNVEV (reference sequence). Trimming removed 4 bases from V and 3 bases from J; junction bases left unmatched: 6. The CDR3 runs 15 residues.

V is TRBV9 and J is TRBJ2-7, with D hard to call. CDR3 size: 9 residues. Trimming removed 3 bases from V and 7 bases from J, with 2 bases in between. In germline, CDR1 is SGDLS, CDR2 YYNGEE. The chain's CDR3 is CASSEEQYV. The CDR3 DNA is TGTGCCAGCAGCGAGGAGCAGTACGTC.

The chain employs TRBV6-6 and TRBJ2-5; no firm D call. Deletions cut 5 bases from V and 10 bases from J, with 11 bases between. Germline V gives CDR1 MNHNY, CDR2 SVGAGI (reference sequence). The CDR3 length is 11 residues. CDR3 sequence reads: CASSPHWDQYF. In DNA form, the CDR3 reads TGTGCCAGCAGTCCCCACTGGGACCAGTACTTC.

V and J are TRBV27 and TRBJ2-7; 10 nucleotides line up with TRBD2. CDR3 length equals 16 residues. Germline loops: CDR1 MNHEY, CDR2 SMNVEV (reference sequence). The ends lost 3 bases at V and 3 bases at J; junction bases unmatched: 8. CDR3 in DNA: TGTGCCAGCAGTTTTCTTGGACTAGCGGCCAACTACGAGCAGTACTTC. It specifies CASSFLGLAANYEQYF.

V usage is TRBV29-1 and J usage is TRBJ2-1; D gene unclear. Germline V gene data show CDR1 as SQVTM and CDR2 as ANQGSEA. This CDR3 has 12 amino acids. Trimming took 8 bases from V and 12 from J, leaving 20 bases between them. The CDR3 nucleotides are TGCAGCTTCAGGCTCTTAGATCCCGTGCAGTTCTTC. It codes for CSFRLLDPVQFF.

This clone came up once. The rearrangement links TRBV27 to TRBJ2-7, with 7 bases identical to TRBD2. Germline V gives CDR1 MNHEY, CDR2 SMNVEV (reference sequence). The CDR3 runs to 18 residues. J was trimmed by 2 bases and V by 6 bases; bases with no gene match: 19. The CDR3 region has the DNA TGTGCCAGCAGCCCAATAGGGGACGGTGCGGGAGTTCCCTACGAGCAGTACTTC. Translation gives CASSPIGDGAGVPYEQYF.

The J gene is TRBJ2-3, the V gene TRBV7-9; 13 nucleotides match TRBD2. Trimming took 4 bases from V and 3 from J; bases not matched to a gene: 10. Per the germline V gene, CDR1 is SEHNR and CDR2 is FQNEAQ (reference sequence). The CDR3 consists of 18 residues. CDR3 sequence: CASSSLAGGPVFTDTQYF. In DNA form, the CDR3 reads TGTGCCAGCAGCTCACTAGCGGGAGGGCCGGTATTTACAGATACGCAGTATTTT.

This clone has a handful of counts. The chain links TRBV13 to TRBJ1-6; D is possibly TRBD1 (6 bases). V was cut by 5 bases and J by 7 bases, with 15 bases left in between. Germline loops: CDR1 PRHDT, CDR2 FYEKMQ (reference sequence). This CDR3 is 15 amino acids long. In DNA form, the CDR3 reads TGTGCCAGCAGCGTCAGGACAGTCCTCAATTCACCCCTCCACTTT. It is translated as CASSVRTVLNSPLHF.

This clone was recorded once. The chain uses TRBV7-3 and TRBJ2-1, with 10 bases that match TRBD2. This CDR3 region has 17 residues. V gave up 5 bases and J gave up 10 bases; unmatched junction bases: 17. CDR1 SGHTA and CDR2 FQGTGA come from the germline V gene. The CDR3 here is CASSRIPLLAGSPEQFF. CDR3 nucleotides: TGTGCCAGCAGCCGAATCCCACTACTAGCGGGATCTCCGGAGCAGTTCTTC. The entire variable domain, with the rest obtained from reference TRBV7-3 and TRBJ2-1, is as follows: GAGVSQTPSNKVTEKGKYVELRCDPISGHTALYWYRQSLGQGPEFLIYFQGTGAADDSGLPNDRFFAVRPEGSVSTLKIQRTERGDSAVYLCASSRIPLLAGSPEQFFGPGTRLTVL.

The gene calls are TRBV7-9 and TRBJ2-4, with 7 bases aligning to TRBD2. V shed 3 bases and J 0 bases; nucleotides not matched to a gene: 8. CDR3 length equals 17 residues. CDR1 is SEHNR, CDR2 FQNEAQ, per germline (reference sequence). The CDR3 sequence: CASSLGGSGLAKNIQYF. In DNA form, the CDR3 reads TGTGCCAGCAGCTTGGGGGGGTCAGGACTAGCCAAAAACATTCAGTACTTC. The full variable domain, completed using reference TRBV7-9 and TRBJ2-4, is DTGVSQNPRHKITKRGQNVTFRCDPISEHNRLYWYRQTLGQGPEFLTYFQNEAQLEKSRLLSDRFSAERPKGSFSTLEIQRTEQGDSAMYLCASSLGGSGLAKNIQYFGAGTRLSVL.

The J gene is TRBJ2-5, the V gene TRBV11-2; the D is unclear. Trimming removed 4 bases at V and 1 base at J, with 10 bases between. This CDR3 comprises 14 residues. Germline CDR1 and CDR2: SGHAT and FQNNGV. CDR3 DNA sequence: TGTGCCAGCAGCTCTCTTGCATTCCAAGAGACCCAGTACTTC. This gives the protein CASSSLAFQETQYF.

The chain employs TRBV5-6 and TRBJ1-1, with D unclear. Trimming cost V 4 bases and J 0 bases, with 10 bases left between them. This CDR3 has 14 residues. Germline CDR1 and CDR2: SGHDT and YYEEEE. In nucleotides, the CDR3 is TGTGCCAGCAGCCAGGTATGGGTGAACACTGAAGCTTTCTTT. Protein sequence: CASSQVWVNTEAFF.

The rearrangement links TRBV10-2 to TRBJ2-1; D gene uncertain. This CDR3 has 14 amino acids. Germline V gene sequence: CDR1 WSHSY, CDR2 SAAADI. V was clipped by 3 bases and J by 8 bases, with 14 bases between them. Here the CDR3 DNA reads TGCGCCAGCAGTGACGGAATTCCCCCCCATGAGCAGTTCTTC. Translating it yields CASSDGIPPHEQFF.

The chain has TRBV10-3 and TRBJ2-7, with 14 bases fitting TRBD2. Losses at the gene ends were 6 bases for V and 5 bases for J; bases not matched to a gene: 3. This CDR3 is 14 amino acids long. The germline V gene has CDR1 ENHRY and CDR2 SYGVKD. The DNA for the CDR3 is TGTGCCATCAGCCGACTAGCGGGGGGGCACGAGCAGTACGTC. It codes for CAISRLAGGHEQYV.

The gene calls are TRBV19 and TRBJ2-1; TRBD2 matches at 8 bases. CDR3 size: 15 residues. Trimming removed 4 bases from V and 0 bases from J; junction bases left unmatched: 2. Germline CDR1 reads LNHDA; CDR2 reads SQIVND (reference sequence). The CDR3 loop is CASSTGGGSYNEQFF. In nucleotides, the CDR3 is TGTGCCAGTAGTACCGGGGGGGGCTCCTACAATGAGCAGTTCTTC.

This chain links TRBV7-2 with TRBJ2-7; 7 nucleotides align to TRBD1. Trimming removed 1 base from V and 1 base from J; junction bases left unmatched: 10. There are 17 residues in the CDR3. Germline-derived CDR1 and CDR2 are SGHTA and FQGNSA. CDR3: CASSLEGTSRGSYEQYF. Written as DNA, the CDR3 is TGTGCCAGCAGCTTAGAGGGGACCTCCAGGGGGTCCTACGAGCAGTACTTC. The full variable domain, its missing parts supplied by reference TRBV7-2 and TRBJ2-7, is GAGVSQSPSNKVTEKGKDVELRCDPISGHTALYWYRQSLGQGLEFLIYFQGNSAPDKSGLPSDRFSAERTGGSVSTLTIQRTQQEDSAVYLCASSLEGTSRGSYEQYFGPGTRLTVT.

The rearrangement uses TRBV19 and TRBJ1-1, with D unclear. Between the trimmed V and J ends, which lost 3 bases and 6 bases, there was a span of 5 bases. Germline CDR1 and CDR2: LNHDA and SQIVND (reference sequence). This CDR3 has 11 amino acids. The CDR3 sequence: CASSIVAEAFF. As DNA, the CDR3 is TGTGCCAGTAGTATCGTTGCTGAAGCTTTCTTT.

The CDR3 protein is CASREREDYGYTF. Written as DNA, the CDR3 is TGCGCCAGCAGAGAAAGGGAAGACTATGGCTACACCTTC. This sequence joins TRBV5-1 and TRBJ1-2, with D hard to call. Germline V lookup: CDR1 SGHRS, CDR2 YFSETQ. There are 13 residues in the CDR3. V was trimmed by 5 bases and J by 3 bases, leaving 11 bases between them.

The chain uses TRBV4-1 and TRBJ2-3; TRBD2 agrees at 9 bases. The germline CDR1 and CDR2 sequences are MGHRA and YSYEKL. The CDR3 has 16 amino acids. V shed 3 bases, J shed 6 bases, and the junction held 10 bases outside the gene matches. CDR3 bases: TGCGCCAGCAGCCAGTGGACTAGCGAGCTTTCGGATACGCAGTATTTT. This codes for CASSQWTSELSDTQYF.

The chain combines TRBV27 with TRBJ2-7, with D possibly called TRBD1 or TRBD2 (5 bases each). Trimming stripped 4 bases from V and 3 bases from J, with 10 bases between. This CDR3 region has 13 residues. Germline V gene data show CDR1 as MNHEY and CDR2 as SMNVEV (reference sequence). This chain's CDR3 is CASSSGGNYEQYF. The CDR3 DNA sequence: TGTGCCAGCAGTTCTGGGGGTAACTACGAGCAGTACTTC.

The chain has TRBV6-5 and TRBJ1-1, with D perhaps TRBD1 (5 bases). The ends were cut back, 6 bases at V and 6 bases at J, with 14 bases in the middle. This CDR3 region has 13 residues. CDR1 and CDR2 from the germline V gene are MNHEY and SVGAGI. The CDR3: CASSGAVGAEAFF. DNA for the CDR3: TGTGCCAGCAGCGGGGCGGTCGGGGCTGAAGCTTTCTTT.

The chain is built from TRBV27 and TRBJ1-2; D gene ambiguous. The CDR3 has 13 residues. V was shortened by 2 bases and J by 2 bases, with 6 bases between the two germline ends. Germline CDR1 MNHEY, CDR2 SMNVEV (reference sequence). The CDR3 nucleotides read TGTGCCAGCAGTTTAATAGGGAACTATGGCTACACCTTC. Translated, it gives CASSLIGNYGYTF.

This clone was found a few times. The V gene is TRBV11-2, the J gene TRBJ1-5, with a possible D match to TRBD1 (6 bases). With 1 base removed from V and 7 bases from J, the gap between germline ends came to 14 bases. Germline V gives CDR1 SGHAT, CDR2 FQNNGV. This CDR3 comprises 15 residues. This chain's CDR3 is CASSLGSGVGQPQHF. The CDR3 DNA reads as TGTGCCAGCAGCTTAGGGTCAGGGGTTGGGCAGCCCCAGCATTTT.

This rearrangement joins TRBV7-9 to TRBJ2-7; D possibly matches TRBD1 or TRBD2 (5 bases each). V was shortened by 2 bases and J by 5 bases, with 7 bases between the two germline ends. The germline V gene encodes CDR1 SEHNR and CDR2 FQNEAQ (reference sequence). The CDR3 contains 12 residues. Here the CDR3 DNA reads TGTGCCAGCAGCTTACTGGGGGACGAGCAGTACGTC. This gives the protein CASSLLGDEQYV.

The chain combines TRBV27 with TRBJ1-6, with D possibly being TRBD1 (5 bases). CDR3 length: 13 residues. Trimming took off 11 bases at V and 10 bases at J, with 18 bases between the two ends. Germline loops: CDR1 MNHEY, CDR2 SMNVEV (reference sequence). The CDR3 sequence: CASAWGSGSPLHF. DNA for the CDR3: TGTGCCTCAGCCTGGGGGTCGGGGTCACCCCTCCACTTT.

The V call is TRBV7-9, the J call TRBJ2-1; D is unresolved. With 6 bases removed from V and 6 bases from J, the gap between germline ends came to 18 bases. This CDR3 is 15 amino acids long. Germline V gene data show CDR1 as SEHNR and CDR2 as FQNEAQ (reference sequence). CDR3 protein: CASSPPPMGINEQFF. The CDR3 DNA follows: TGTGCCAGCAGTCCCCCCCCGATGGGTATCAATGAGCAGTTCTTC.